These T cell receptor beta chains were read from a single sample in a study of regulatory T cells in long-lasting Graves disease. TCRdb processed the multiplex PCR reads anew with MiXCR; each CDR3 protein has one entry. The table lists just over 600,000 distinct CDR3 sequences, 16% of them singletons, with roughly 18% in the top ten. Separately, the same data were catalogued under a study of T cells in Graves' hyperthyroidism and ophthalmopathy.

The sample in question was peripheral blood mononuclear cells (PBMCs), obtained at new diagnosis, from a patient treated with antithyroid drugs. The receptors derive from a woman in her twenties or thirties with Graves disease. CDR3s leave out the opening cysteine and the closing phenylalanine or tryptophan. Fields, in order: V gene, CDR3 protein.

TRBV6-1 ASTGTEGTQY
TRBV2 ASSEDSVRFGQPQH
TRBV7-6 ASALIGTGGVGGDEQY
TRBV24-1 ATNDYSRSETQY
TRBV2 ASRVEQGPNQPQH
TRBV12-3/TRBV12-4 ASSPGTANSGNTIY
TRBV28 ASTPLYQPYNEQF
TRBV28 ASSSLFTTGGISTNTEAF
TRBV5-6 ASSLGWYTEAF
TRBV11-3 ASSSAAAGLMTDTQY
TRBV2 ASIRGSGANVLT